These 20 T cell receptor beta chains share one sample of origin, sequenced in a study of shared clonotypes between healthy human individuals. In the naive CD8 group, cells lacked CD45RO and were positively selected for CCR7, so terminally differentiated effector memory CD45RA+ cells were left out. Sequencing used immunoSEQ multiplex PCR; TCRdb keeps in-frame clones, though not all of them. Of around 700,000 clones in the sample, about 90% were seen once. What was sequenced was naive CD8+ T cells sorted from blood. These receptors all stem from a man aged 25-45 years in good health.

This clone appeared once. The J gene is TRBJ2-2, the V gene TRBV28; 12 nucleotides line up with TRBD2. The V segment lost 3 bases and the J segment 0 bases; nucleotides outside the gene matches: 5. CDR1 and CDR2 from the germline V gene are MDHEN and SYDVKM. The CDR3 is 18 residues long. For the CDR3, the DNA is TGTGCCAGCAGTTTCCCGACTAGCGGGAGCCCGAACACCGGGGAGCTGTTTTTT. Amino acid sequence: CASSFPTSGSPNTGELFF.

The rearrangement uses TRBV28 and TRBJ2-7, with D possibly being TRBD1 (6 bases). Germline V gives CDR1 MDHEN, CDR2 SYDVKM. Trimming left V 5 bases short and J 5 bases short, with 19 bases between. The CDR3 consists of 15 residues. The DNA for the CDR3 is TGTGCCAGCAGTGACTGGACAGAACTTCGTGACGAGCAGTACTTC. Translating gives CASSDWTELRDEQYF.

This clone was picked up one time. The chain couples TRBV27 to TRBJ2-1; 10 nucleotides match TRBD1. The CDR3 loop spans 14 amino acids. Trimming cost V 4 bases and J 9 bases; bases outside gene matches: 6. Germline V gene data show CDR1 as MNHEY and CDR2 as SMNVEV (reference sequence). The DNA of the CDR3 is TGTGCCAGCAGTTATGGGGGACAGGGGACTGAGCAGTTCTTC. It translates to CASSYGGQGTEQFF.

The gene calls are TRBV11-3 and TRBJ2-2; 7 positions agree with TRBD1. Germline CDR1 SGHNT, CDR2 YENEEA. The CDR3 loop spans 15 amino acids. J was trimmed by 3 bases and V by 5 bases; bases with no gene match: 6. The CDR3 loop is CASSPNRGHTGELFF. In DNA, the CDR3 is TGTGCCAGCAGCCCCAACAGGGGACACACCGGGGAGCTGTTTTTT.

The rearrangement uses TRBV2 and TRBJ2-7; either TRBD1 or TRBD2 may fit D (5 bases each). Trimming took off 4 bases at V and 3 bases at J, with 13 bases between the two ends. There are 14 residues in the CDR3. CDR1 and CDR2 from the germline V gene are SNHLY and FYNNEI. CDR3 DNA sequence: TGTGCCAGCAGTGTAGAGGGGAGCGACTACGAGCAGTACTTC. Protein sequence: CASSVEGSDYEQYF.

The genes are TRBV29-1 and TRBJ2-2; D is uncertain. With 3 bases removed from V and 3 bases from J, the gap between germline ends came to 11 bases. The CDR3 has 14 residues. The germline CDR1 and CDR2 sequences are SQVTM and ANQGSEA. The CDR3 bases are TGCAGCGTTGATCGGCGACGGGACACCGGGGAGCTGTTTTTT. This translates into CSVDRRRDTGELFF.

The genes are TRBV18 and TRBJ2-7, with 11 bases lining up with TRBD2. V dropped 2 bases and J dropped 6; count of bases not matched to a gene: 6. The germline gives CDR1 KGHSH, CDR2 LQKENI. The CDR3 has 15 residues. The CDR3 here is CASSPGPSGRIEQYF. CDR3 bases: TGTGCCAGCTCACCAGGTCCTAGCGGGAGGATCGAGCAGTACTTC.

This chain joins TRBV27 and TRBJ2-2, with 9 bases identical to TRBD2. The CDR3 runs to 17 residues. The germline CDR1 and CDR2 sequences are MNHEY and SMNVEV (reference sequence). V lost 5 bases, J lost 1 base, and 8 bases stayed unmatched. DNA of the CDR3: TGTGCCAGCAGTCCTATTAGCGGGAGCGTGAACACCGGGGAGCTGTTTTTT. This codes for CASSPISGSVNTGELFF.

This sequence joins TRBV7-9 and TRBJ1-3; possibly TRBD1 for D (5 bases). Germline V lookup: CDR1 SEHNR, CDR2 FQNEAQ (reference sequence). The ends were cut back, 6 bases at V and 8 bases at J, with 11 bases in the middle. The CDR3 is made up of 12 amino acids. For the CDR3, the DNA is TGTGCCAGCAGTCCCTTGGGGCACACCATATATTTT. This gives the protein CASSPLGHTIYF.

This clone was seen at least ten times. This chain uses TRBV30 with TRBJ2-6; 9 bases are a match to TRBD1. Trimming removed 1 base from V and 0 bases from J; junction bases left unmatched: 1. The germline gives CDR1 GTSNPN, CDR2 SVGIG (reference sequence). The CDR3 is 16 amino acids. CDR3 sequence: CAWSGTGVSGANVLTF. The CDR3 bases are TGTGCCTGGAGTGGGACAGGGGTCTCTGGGGCCAACGTCCTGACTTTC.

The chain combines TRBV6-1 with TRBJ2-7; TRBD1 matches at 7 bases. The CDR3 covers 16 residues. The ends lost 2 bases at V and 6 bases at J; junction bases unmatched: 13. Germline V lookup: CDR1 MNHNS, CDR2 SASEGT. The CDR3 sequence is CASSEPPGLPGGEQYF. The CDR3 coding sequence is TGTGCCAGCAGTGAACCCCCCGGACTCCCAGGGGGCGAGCAGTACTTC.

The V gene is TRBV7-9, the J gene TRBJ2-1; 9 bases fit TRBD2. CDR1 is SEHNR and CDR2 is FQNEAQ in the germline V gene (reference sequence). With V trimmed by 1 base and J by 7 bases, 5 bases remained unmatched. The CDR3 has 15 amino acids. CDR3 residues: CASSLDSGRENEQFF. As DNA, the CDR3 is TGTGCCAGCAGCTTAGATAGCGGGAGAGAGAATGAGCAGTTCTTC.

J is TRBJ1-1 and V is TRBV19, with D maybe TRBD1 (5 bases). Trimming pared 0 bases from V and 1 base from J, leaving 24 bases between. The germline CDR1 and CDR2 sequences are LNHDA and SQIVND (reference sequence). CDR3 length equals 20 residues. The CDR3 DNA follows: TGTGCCAGTAGTATAGATCAAGGGACTCTCCTAAACCCCGGGAACACTGAAGCTTTCTTT. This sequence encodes CASSIDQGTLLNPGNTEAFF.

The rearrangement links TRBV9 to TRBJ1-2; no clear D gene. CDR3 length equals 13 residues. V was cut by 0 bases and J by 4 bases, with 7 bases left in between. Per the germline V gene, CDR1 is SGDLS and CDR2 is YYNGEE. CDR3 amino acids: CASSVGDLYGYTF. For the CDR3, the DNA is TGTGCCAGCAGCGTAGGTGACCTCTATGGCTACACCTTC.

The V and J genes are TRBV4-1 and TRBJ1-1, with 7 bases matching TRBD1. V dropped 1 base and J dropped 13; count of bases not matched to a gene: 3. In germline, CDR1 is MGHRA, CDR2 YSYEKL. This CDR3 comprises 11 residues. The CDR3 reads CASSQGQGDFF. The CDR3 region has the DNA TGCGCCAGCAGCCAAGGACAGGGTGATTTCTTT.

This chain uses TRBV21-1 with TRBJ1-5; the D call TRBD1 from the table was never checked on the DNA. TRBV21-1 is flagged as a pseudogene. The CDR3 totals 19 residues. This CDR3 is CASSKGPPWDRDSNQPQHF. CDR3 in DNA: TGTGCCAGCAGCAAAGGGCCGCCATGGGACAGGGATAGCAATCAGCCCCAGCATTTT.

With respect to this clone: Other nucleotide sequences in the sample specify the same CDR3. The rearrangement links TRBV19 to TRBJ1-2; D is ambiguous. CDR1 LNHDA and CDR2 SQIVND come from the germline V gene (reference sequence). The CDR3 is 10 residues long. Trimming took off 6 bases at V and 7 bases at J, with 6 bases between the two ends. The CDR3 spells CASRSGGYTF. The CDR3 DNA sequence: TGTGCCAGTAGGAGTGGTGGCTACACCTTC. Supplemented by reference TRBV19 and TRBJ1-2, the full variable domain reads DGGITQSPKYLFRKEGQNVTLSCEQNLNHDAMYWYRQDPGQGLRLIYYSQIVNDFQKGDIAEGYSVSREKKESFPLTVTSAQKNPTAFYLCASRSGGYTFGSGTRLTVV.

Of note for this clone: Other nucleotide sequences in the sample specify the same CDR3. The CDR3 sequence is CASSPGLSYEQYF. Written as DNA, the CDR3 is TGTGCCAGTAGCCCTGGGCTCTCCTACGAGCAGTACTTC. V is TRBV19 and J is TRBJ2-7, with no clear D. V was cut by 6 bases and J by 0 bases, with 9 bases left in between. This CDR3 region has 13 residues. Germline CDR1 is LNHDA and CDR2 is SQIVND (reference sequence).

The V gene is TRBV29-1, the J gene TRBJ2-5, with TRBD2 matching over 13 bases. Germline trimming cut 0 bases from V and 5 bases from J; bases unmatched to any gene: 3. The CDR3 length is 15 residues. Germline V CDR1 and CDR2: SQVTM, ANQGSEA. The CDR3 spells CSVEDVTSGRETQYF. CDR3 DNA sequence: TGCAGCGTTGAAGATGTGACTAGCGGGAGGGAGACCCAGTACTTC.

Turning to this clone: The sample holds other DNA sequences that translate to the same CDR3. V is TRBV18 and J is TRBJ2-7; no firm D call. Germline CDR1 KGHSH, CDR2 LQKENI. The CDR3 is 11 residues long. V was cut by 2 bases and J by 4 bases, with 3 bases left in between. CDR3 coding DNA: TGTGCCAGCTCACCAGGGTACGAGCAGTACTTC. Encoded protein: CASSPGYEQYF.